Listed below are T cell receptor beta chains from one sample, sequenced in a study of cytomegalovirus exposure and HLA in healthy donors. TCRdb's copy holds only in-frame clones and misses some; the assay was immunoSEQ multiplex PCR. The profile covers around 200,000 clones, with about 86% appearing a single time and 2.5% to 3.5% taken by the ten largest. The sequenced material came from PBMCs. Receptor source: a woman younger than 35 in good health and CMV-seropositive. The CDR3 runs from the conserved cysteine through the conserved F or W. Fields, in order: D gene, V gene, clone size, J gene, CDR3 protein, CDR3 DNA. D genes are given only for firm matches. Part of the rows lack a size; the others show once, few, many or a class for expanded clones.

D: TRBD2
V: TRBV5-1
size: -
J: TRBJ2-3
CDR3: CASSWGLAGVTDTQYF
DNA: TGCGCCAGCAGCTGGGGACTAGCGGGGGTCACAGATACGCAGTATTTT

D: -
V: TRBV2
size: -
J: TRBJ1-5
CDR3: CASGFGDQPQHF
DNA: TGTGCCAGCGGGTTCGGAGATCAGCCCCAGCATTTT

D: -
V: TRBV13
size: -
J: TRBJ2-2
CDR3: CASSVQGPVGELFF
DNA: TGTGCCAGCAGCGTCCAGGGGCCGGTAGGGGAGCTGTTTTTT

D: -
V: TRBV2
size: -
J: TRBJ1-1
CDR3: CASSEIRVLNTEAFF
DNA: TGTGCCAGCAGTGAAATAAGAGTCCTGAACACTGAAGCTTTCTTT

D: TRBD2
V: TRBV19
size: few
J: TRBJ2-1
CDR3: CASSRLAGGNGEQFF
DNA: TGTGCCAGTAGTAGACTAGCGGGGGGGAACGGTGAGCAGTTCTTC

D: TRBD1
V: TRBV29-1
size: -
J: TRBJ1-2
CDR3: CSVVGGNYGYTF
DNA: TGCAGCGTTGTAGGGGGCAACTATGGCTACACCTTC

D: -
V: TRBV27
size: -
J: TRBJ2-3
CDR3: CASSFGRGTDTQYF
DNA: TGTGCCAGCAGTTTTGGCAGGGGAACAGATACGCAGTATTTT

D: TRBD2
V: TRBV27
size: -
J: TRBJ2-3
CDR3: CASSSWTSGVGDTQYF
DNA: TGTGCCAGCAGTTCCTGGACTAGCGGGGTAGGGGATACGCAGTATTTT

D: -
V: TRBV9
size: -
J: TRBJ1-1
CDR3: CASSVVRVDAEAFF
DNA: TGTGCCAGCAGCGTAGTTCGGGTAGACGCTGAAGCTTTCTTT

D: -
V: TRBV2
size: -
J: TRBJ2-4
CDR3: CASSGDSDIQYF
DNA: TGTGCCAGCAGCGGGGACTCGGACATTCAGTACTTC

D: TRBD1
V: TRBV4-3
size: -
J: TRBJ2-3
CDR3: CASSQDFGQGADTQYF
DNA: TGCGCCAGCAGCCAAGATTTCGGACAGGGGGCAGATACGCAGTATTTT

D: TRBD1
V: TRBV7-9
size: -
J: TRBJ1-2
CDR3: CASSLSADRGPSTF
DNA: TGTGCCAGCAGCTTATCCGCAGACAGGGGGCCGAGCACCTTC

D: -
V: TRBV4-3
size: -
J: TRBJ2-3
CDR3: CASSQAYPKTSTDTQYF
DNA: TGCGCCAGCAGCCAAGCGTATCCGAAGACTAGCACAGATACGCAGTATTTT

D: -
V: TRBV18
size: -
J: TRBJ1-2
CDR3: CASSPDRNYGYTF
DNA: TGTGCCAGCTCACCAGACAGGAACTATGGCTACACCTTC

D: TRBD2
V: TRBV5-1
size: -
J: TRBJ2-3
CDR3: CASSRGGALTDTQYF
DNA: TGCGCCAGCAGCCGCGGGGGGGCCCTCACAGATACGCAGTATTTT

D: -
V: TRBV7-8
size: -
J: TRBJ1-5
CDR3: CASSPPGGSNQPQHF
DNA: TGTGCCAGCAGCCCGCCGGGGGGCAGCAATCAGCCCCAGCATTTT

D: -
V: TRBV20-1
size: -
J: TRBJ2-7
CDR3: CSARDSYEQYF
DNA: TGCAGTGCTAGAGACAGCTACGAGCAGTACTTC

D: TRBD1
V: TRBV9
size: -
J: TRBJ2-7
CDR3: CASGGQGPYEQYF
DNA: TGTGCCAGCGGTGGACAGGGTCCCTACGAGCAGTACTTC

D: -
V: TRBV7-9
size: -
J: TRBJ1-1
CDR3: CASSLDGAGTEAFF
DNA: TGTGCCAGCAGCTTAGATGGGGCAGGCACTGAAGCTTTCTTT

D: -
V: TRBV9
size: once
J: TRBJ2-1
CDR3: CASSVRNEQFF
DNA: TGTGCCAGCAGCGTACGCAATGAGCAGTTCTTC

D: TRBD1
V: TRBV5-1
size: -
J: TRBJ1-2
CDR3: CASSSGTGLDGYTF
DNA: TGCGCCAGCAGCTCCGGGACAGGGCTGGATGGCTACACCTTC

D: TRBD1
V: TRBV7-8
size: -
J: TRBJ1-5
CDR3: CASSLVVGQGNQPQHF
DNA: TGTGCCAGCAGCTTAGTAGTGGGACAGGGTAATCAGCCCCAGCATTTT